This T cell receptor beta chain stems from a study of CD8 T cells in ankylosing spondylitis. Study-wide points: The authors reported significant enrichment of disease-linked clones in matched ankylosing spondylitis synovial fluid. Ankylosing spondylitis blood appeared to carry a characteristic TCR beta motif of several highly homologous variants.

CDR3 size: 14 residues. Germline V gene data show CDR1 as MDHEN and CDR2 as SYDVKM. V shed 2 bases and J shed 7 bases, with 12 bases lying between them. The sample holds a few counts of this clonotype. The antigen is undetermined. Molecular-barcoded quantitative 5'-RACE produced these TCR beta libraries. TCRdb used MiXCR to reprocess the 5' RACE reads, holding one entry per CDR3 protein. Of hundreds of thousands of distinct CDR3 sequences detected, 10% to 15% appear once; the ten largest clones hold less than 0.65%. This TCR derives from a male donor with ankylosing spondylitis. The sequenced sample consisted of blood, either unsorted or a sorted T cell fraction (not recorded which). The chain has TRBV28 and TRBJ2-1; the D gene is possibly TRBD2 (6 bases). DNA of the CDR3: TGTGCCAGCAGTTTACCGGGAGATAAAAATGAGCAGTTCTTC. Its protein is CASSLPGDKNEQFF.